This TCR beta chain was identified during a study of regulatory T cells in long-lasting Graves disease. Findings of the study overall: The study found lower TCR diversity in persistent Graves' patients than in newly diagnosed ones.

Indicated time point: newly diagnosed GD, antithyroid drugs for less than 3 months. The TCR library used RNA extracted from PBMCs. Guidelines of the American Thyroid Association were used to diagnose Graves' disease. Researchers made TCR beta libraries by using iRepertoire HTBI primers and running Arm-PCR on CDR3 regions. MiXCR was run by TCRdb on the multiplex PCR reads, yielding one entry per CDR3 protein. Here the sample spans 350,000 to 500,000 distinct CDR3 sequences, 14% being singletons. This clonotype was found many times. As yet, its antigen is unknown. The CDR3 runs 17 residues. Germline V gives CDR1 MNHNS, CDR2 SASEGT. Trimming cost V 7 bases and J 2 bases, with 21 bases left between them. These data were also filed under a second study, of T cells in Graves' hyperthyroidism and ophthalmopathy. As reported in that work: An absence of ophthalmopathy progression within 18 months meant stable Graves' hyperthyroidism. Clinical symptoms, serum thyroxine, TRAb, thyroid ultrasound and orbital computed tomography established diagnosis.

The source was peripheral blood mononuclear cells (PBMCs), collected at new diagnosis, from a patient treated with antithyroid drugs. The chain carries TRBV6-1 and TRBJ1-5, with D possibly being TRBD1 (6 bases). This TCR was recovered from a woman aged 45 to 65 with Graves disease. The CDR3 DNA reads TGTGCCAGCACCGAGGGTGTTGGGGGGCTTCGCAATCAGCCCCAGCATTTT. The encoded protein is CASTEGVGGLRNQPQHF.